This T cell receptor beta chain was recovered during a study of long-term antiretroviral therapy in people with HIV. Findings and caveats of the study: Blood dates from about 2003 to 2018, possibly under older ART regimens.

Treatment for all HIV-infected participants took place in the United States. Comments on this clone: Its target is not known.

CDR3 length: 12 amino acids. Looked up from germline, CDR1 is MNHEY and CDR2 is SVGAGI. Deletions cut 6 bases from V and 6 bases from J, with 12 bases between. Researchers ran immunoSEQ v3.0 at survey level. A per-sample goal of roughly 40,000-50,000 T-cell genomes was targeted by sequencing. Assay: immunoSEQ multiplex PCR; the TCRdb copy retains only in-frame clones and omits some. The sample lists around 28,000 clones; roughly 92% were seen once. This clonotype was obtained from a man aged 18 to 30 with HIV. The specimen comprised unsorted PBMCs, sampled 3.1 years after starting antiretroviral therapy. The chain recombines TRBV6-5 with TRBJ2-7; no reliable D call. In nucleotides, the CDR3 is TGTGCCAGCAGCAACTTATTCGGCGAGCAGTACTTC. Its protein product is CASSNLFGEQYF.